This TCR beta chain was identified during a study of cytomegalovirus exposure and HLA in healthy donors. Study observations and caveats: Reportedly, HLA-A and HLA-B alleles of most subjects were accurately predicted from TCR beta. An ancestry cluster, one associated with Asian ancestry, reportedly showed fewer N-insertions than the approximately 700-donor mean in a later analysis.

Trimming removed 6 bases from V and 5 bases from J; junction bases left unmatched: 14. CDR3 size: 16 residues. CDR1 and CDR2 (germline): MGHRA, YSYEKL. Primers included in the PCR were 60 Vbeta and 13 Jbeta primers. Profiling relied on immunoSEQ multiplex PCR, and the TCRdb table lists in-frame clones only, not all of them. The repertoire holds 130,000 to 150,000 clones, with 70% to 80% as singletons. Concerning this clone itself: The target antigen is unknown.

Sequenced input: PBMCs. The chain couples TRBV4-1 to TRBJ2-7; 9 nucleotides line up with TRBD1. The origin of this receptor is a female donor in good health and CMV-seronegative. CDR3 residues: CASRNFPGQGIHEQYF. DNA for the CDR3: TGCGCCAGCAGAAACTTCCCGGGACAGGGTATCCACGAGCAGTACTTC.